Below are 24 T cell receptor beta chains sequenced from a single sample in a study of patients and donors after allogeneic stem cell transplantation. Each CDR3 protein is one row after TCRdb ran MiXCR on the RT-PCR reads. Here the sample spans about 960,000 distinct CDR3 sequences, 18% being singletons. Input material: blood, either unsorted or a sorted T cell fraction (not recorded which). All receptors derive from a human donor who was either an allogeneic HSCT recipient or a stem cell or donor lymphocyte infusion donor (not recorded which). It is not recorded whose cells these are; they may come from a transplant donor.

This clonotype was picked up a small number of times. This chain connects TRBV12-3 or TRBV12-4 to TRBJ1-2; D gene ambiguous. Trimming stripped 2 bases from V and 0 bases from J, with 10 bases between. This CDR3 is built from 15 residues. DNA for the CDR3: TGTGCCAGCAGTTTAAGGTCTAACGCTAACTATGGCTACACCTTC. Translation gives CASSLRSNANYGYTF.

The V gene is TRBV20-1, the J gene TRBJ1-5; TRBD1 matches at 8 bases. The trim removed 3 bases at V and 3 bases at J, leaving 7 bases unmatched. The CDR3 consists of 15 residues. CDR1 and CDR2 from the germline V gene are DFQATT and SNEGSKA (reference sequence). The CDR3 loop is CSARGDRSNNQPQHF. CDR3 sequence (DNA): TGCAGTGCTAGGGGGGACAGGAGCAACAATCAGCCCCAGCATTTT.

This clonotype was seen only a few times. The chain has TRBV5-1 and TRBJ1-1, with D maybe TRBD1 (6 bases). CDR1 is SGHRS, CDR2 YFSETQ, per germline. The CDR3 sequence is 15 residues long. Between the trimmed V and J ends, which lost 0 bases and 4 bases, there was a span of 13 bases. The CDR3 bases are TGCGCCAGCAGCTTGGAGGGGGGATCCGCCACTGAAGCTTTCTTT. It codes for CASSLEGGSATEAFF.

CDR3: CASSHTRDGYTF. The CDR3, as DNA: TGTGCCAGCAGTCATACTCGGGACGGCTACACCTTC. The chain joins TRBV12-3 or TRBV12-4 to TRBJ1-2; D is possibly TRBD1 (5 bases). The CDR3 consists of 12 residues. Trimming cost V 5 bases and J 8 bases, with 12 bases left between them.

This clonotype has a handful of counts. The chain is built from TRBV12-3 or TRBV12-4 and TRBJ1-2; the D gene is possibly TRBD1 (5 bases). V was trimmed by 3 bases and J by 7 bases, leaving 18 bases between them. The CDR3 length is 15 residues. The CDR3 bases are TGTGCCAGCAGTTTGAAGTCCCGAACCCAGGGTGGCTACACCTTC. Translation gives CASSLKSRTQGGYTF.

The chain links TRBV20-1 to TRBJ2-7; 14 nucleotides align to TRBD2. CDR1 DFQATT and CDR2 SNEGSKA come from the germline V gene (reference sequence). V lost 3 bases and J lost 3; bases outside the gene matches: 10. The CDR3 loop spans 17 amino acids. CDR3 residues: CSASPGLAGGPVYEQYF. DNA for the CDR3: TGCAGTGCTAGCCCTGGACTAGCGGGAGGTCCGGTCTACGAGCAGTACTTC.

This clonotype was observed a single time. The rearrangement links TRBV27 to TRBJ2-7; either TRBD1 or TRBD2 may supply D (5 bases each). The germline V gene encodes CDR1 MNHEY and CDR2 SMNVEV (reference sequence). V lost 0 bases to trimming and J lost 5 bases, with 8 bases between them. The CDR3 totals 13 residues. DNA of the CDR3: TGTGCCAGCAGTTTATCGGGGGTCAACGAGCAGTACTTC. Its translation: CASSLSGVNEQYF.

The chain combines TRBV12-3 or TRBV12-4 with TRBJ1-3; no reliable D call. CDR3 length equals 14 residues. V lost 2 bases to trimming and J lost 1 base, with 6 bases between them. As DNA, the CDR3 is TGTGCCAGCAGTTTACTCCAGTCTGGAAACACCATATATTTT. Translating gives CASSLLQSGNTIYF.

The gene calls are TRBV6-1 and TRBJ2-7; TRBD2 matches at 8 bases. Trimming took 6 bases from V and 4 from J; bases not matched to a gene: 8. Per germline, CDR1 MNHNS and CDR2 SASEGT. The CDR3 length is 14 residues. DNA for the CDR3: TGTGCCAGCAGCCAGAGCGGGAGCAGATACGAGCAGTACTTC. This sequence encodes CASSQSGSRYEQYF.

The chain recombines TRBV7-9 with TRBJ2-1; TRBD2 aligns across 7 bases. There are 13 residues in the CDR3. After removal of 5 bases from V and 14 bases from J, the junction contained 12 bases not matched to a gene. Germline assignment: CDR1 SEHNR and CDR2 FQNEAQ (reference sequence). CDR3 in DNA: TGTGCCAGCAGCCCCCGAGGGCGGGAGAATGAGTTCTTC. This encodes CASSPRGRENEFF.

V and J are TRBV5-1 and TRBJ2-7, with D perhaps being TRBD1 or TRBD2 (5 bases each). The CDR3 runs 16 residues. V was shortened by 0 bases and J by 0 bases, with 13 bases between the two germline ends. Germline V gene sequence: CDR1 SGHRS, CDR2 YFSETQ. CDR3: CASSLGGSSSSYEQYF. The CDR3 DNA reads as TGCGCCAGCAGCTTGGGGGGGTCCTCTAGCTCCTACGAGCAGTACTTC.

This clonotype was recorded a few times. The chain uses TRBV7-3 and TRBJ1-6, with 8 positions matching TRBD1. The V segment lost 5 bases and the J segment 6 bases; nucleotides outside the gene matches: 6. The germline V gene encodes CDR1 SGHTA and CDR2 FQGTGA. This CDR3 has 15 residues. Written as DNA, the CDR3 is TGTGCCAGCAGCCTCCAACAGGGGGTTAATTCACCCCTCCACTTT. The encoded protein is CASSLQQGVNSPLHF.

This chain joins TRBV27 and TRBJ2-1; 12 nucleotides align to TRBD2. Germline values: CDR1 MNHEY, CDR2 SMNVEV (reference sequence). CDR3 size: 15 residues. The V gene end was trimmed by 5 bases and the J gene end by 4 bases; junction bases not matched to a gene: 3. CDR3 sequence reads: CASSTTSGRYNEQFF. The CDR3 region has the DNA TGTGCCAGCAGTACTACTAGCGGGAGGTACAATGAGCAGTTCTTC.

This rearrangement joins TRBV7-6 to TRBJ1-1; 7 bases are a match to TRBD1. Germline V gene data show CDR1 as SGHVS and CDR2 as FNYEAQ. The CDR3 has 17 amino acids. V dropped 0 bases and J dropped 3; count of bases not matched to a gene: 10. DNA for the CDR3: TGTGCCAGCAGCTTAGCGGCTGACAGGGTCGGGGACACTGAAGCTTTCTTT. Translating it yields CASSLAADRVGDTEAFF.

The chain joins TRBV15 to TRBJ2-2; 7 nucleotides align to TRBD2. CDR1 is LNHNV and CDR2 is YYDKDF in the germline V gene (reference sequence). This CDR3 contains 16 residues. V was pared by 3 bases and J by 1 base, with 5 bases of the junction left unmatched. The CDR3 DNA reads TGTGCCACCAGCAGGCCCGGGGGGATGAACACCGGGGAGCTGTTTTTT. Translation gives CATSRPGGMNTGELFF.

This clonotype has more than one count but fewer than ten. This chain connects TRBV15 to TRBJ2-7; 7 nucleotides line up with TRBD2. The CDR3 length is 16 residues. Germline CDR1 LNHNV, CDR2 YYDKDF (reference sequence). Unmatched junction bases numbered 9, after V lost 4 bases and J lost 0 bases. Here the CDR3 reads CATSTVAGVVSYEQYF. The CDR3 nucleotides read TGTGCCACCAGCACCGTGGCGGGGGTAGTCTCCTACGAGCAGTACTTC.

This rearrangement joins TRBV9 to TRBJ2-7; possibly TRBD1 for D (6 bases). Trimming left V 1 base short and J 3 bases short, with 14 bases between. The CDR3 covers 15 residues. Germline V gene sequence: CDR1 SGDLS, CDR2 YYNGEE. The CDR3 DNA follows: TGTGCCAGCAGCGTACGCGCACAGGGTCTCTACGAGCAGTACTTC. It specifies CASSVRAQGLYEQYF.

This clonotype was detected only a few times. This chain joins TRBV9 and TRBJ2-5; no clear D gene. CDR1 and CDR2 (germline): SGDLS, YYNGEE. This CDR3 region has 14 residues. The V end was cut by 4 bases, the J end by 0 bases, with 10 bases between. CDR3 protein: CASSLRPYQETQYF. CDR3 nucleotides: TGTGCCAGCAGCCTCCGGCCGTACCAAGAGACCCAGTACTTC.

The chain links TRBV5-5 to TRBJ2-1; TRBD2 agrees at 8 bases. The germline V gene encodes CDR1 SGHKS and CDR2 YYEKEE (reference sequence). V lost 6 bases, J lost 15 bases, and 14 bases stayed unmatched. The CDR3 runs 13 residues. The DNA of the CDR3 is TGTGCCAGCACCTCGACAGCGGGAGCTGCGGCGTTCTTC. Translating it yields CASTSTAGAAAFF.

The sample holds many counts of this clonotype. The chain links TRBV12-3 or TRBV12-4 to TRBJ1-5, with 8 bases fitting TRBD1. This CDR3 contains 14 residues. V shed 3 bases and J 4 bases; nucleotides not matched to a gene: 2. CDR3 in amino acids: CASSLTGDNQPQHF. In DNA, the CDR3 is TGTGCCAGCAGTTTGACAGGGGATAATCAGCCCCAGCATTTT.

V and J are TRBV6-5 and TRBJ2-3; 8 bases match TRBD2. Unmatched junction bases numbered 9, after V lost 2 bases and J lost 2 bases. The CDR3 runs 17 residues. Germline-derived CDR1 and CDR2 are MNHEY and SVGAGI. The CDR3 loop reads CASSYRRPGGLTDTQYF. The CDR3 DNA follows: TGTGCCAGCAGTTACCGACGGCCGGGGGGGCTCACAGATACGCAGTATTTT.

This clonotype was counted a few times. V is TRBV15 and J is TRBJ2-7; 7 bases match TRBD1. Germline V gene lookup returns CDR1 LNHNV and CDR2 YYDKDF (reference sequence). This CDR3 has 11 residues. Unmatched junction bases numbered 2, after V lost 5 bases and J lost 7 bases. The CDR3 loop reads CATSEQGEQYF. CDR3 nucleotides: TGTGCCACCAGCGAACAGGGGGAGCAGTACTTC.

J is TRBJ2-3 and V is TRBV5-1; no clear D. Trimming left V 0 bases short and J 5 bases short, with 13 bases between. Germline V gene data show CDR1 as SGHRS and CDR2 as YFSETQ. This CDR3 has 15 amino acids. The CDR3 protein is CASSLGTPDLDTQYF. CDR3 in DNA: TGCGCCAGCAGCTTGGGGACGCCCGACCTAGATACGCAGTATTTT.

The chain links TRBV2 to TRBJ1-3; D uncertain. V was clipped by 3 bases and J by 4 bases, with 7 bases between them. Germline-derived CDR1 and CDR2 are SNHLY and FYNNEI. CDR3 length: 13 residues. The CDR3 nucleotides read TGTGCCAGCAGTGAGAGTAGAGGAAACACCATATATTTT. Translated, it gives CASSESRGNTIYF. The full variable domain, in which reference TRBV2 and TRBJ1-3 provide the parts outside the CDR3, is EPEVTQTPSHQVTQMGQEVILRCVPISNHLYFYWYRQILGQKVEFLVSFYNNEISEKSEIFDDQFSVERPDGSNFTLKIRSTKLEDSAMYFCASSESRGNTIYFGEGSWLTVV.